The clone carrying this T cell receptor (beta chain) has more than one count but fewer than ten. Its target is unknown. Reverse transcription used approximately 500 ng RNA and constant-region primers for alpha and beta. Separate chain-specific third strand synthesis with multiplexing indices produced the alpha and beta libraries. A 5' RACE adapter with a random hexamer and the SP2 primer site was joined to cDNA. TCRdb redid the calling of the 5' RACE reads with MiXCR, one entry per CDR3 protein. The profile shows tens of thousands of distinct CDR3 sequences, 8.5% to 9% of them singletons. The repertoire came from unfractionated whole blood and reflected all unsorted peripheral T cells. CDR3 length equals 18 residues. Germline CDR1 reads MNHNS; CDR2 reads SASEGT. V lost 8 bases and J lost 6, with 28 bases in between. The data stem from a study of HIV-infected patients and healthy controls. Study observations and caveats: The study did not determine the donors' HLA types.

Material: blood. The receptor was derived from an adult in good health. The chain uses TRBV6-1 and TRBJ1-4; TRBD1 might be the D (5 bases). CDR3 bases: TGTGCCAGCTCACCCTTTTTAAGCCGCGGGACCGTATATGAAAAACTGTTTTTT. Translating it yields CASSPFLSRGTVYEKLFF.